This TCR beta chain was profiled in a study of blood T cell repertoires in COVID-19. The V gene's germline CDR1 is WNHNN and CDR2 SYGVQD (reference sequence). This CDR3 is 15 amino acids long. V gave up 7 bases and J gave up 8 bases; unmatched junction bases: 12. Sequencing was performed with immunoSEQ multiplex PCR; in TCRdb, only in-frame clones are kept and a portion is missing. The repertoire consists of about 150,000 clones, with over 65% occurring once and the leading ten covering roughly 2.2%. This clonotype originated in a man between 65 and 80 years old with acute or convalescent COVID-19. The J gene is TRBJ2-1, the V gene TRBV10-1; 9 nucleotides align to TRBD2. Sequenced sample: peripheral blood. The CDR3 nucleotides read TGCGCCAGCAACGGAGTAGCGGGGGCCTGGGATGAGCAGTTCTTC. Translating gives CASNGVAGAWDEQFF.